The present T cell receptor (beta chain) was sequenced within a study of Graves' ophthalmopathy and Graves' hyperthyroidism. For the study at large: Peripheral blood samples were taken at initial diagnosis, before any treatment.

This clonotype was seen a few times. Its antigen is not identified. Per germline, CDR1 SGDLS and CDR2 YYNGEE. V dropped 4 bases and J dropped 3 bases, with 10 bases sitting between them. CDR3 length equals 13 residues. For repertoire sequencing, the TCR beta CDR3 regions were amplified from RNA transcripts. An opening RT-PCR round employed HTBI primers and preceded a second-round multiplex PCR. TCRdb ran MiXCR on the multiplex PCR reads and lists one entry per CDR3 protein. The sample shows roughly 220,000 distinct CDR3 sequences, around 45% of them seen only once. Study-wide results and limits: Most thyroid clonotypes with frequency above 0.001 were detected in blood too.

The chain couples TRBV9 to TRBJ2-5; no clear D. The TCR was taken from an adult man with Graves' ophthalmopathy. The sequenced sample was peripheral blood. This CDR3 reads CASSFPWEETQYF. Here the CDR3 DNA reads TGTGCCAGCAGCTTCCCCTGGGAAGAGACCCAGTACTTC.